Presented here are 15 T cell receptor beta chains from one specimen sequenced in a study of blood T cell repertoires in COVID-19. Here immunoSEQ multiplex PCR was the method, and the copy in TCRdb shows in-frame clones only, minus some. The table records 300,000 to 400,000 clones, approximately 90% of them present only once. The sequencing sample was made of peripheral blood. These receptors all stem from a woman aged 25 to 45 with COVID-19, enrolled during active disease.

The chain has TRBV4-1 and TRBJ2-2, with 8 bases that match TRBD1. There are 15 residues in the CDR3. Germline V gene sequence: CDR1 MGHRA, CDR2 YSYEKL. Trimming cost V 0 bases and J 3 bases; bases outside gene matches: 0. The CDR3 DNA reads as TGCGCCAGCAGCCAAGAGGACAGGGACACCGGGGAGCTGTTTTTT. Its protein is CASSQEDRDTGELFF.

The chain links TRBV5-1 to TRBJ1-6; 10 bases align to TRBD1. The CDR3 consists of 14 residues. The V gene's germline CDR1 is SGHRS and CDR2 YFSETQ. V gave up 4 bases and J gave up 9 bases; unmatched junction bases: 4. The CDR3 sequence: CASSRGDRGSPLHF. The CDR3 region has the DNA TGCGCCAGCAGCCGGGGGGACAGGGGTTCACCCCTCCACTTT.

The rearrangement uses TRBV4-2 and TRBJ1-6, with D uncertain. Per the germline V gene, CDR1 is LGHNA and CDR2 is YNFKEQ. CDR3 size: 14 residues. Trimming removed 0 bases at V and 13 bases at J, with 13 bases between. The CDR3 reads CASSQDLREHPLHF. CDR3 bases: TGTGCCAGCAGCCAAGATCTTCGGGAGCACCCCCTCCACTTT.

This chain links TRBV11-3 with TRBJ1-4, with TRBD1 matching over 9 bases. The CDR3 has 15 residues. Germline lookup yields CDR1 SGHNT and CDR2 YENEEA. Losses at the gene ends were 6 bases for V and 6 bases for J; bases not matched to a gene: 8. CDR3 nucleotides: TGTGCCAGCAGACAGGGACAGGGACGGGATGAAAAACTGTTTTTT. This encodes CASRQGQGRDEKLFF.

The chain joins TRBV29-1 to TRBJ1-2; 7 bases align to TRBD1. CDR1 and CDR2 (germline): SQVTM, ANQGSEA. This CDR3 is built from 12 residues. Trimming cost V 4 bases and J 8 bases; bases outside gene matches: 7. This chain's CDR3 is CSVVDRVGGYTF. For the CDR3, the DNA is TGCAGCGTTGTTGACAGGGTGGGAGGCTACACCTTC. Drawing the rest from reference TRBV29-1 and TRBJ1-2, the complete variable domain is SAVISQKPSRDICQRGTSLTIQCQVDSQVTMMFWYRQQPGQSLTLIATANQGSEATYESGFVIDKFPISRPNLTFSTLTVSNMSPEDSSIYLCSVVDRVGGYTFGSGTRLTVV.

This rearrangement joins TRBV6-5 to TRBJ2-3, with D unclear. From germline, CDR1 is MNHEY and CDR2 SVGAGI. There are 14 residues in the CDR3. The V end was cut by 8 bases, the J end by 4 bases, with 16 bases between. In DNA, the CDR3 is TGTGCCAGCGCCAAAGTTTCTCGGGCAGATACGCAGTATTTT. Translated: CASAKVSRADTQYF.

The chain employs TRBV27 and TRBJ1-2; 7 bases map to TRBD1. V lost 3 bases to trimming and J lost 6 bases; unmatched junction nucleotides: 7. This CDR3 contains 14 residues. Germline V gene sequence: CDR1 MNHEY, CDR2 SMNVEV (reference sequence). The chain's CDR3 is CASSFSPTGDGYTF. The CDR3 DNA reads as TGTGCCAGCAGTTTCTCCCCTACAGGGGATGGCTACACCTTC.

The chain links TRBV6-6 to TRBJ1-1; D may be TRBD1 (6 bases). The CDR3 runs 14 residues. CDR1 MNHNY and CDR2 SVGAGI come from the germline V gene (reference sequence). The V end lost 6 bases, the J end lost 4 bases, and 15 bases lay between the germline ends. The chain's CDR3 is CASSLTGLSTEAFF. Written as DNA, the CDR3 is TGTGCCAGCAGCCTGACAGGCCTGAGCACTGAAGCTTTCTTT.

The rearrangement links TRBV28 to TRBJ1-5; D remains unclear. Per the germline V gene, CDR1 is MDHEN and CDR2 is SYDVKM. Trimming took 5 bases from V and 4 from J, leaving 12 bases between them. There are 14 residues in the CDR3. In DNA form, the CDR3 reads TGTGCCAGCAGTGAAACCGGAGGGAATCAGCCCCAGCATTTT. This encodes CASSETGGNQPQHF.

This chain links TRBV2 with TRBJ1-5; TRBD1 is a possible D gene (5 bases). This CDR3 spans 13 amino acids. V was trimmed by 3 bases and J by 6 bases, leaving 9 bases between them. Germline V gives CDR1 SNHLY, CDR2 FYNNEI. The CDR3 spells CASSDSGPQPQHF. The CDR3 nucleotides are TGTGCCAGCAGTGATTCAGGGCCTCAGCCCCAGCATTTT. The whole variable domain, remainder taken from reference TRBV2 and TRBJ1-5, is EPEVTQTPSHQVTQMGQEVILRCVPISNHLYFYWYRQILGQKVEFLVSFYNNEISEKSEIFDDQFSVERPDGSNFTLKIRSTKLEDSAMYFCASSDSGPQPQHFGDGTRLSIL.

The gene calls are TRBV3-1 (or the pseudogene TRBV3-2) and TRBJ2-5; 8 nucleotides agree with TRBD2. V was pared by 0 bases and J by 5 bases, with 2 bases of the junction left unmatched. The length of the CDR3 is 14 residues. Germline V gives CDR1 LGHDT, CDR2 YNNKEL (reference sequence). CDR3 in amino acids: CASSQDPSGETQYF. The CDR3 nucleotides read TGTGCCAGCAGCCAAGACCCTAGCGGGGAGACCCAGTACTTC.

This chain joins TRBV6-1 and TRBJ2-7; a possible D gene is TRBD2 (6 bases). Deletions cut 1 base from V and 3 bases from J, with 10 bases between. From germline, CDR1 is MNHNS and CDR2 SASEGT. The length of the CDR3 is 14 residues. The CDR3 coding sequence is TGTGCCAGCAGTGAAGGTCGGCGGGGCTACGAGCAGTACGTC. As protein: CASSEGRRGYEQYV.

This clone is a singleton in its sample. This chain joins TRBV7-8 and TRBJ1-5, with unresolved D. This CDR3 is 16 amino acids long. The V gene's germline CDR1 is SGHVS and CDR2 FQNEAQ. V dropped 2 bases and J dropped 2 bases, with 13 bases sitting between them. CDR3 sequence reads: CASSLSGGPGNQPQHF. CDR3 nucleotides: TGTGCCAGCAGCTTATCCGGAGGGCCCGGCAATCAGCCCCAGCATTTT. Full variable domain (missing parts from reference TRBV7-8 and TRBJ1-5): GAGVSQSPRYKVAKRGQDVALRCDPISGHVSLFWYQQALGQGPEFLTYFQNEAQLDKSGLPSDRFFAERPEGSVSTLKIQRTQQEDSAVYLCASSLSGGPGNQPQHFGDGTRLSIL.

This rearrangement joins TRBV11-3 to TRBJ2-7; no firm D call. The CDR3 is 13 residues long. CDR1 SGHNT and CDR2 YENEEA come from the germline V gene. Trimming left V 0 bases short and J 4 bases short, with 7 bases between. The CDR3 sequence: CASSLDRRYEQYF. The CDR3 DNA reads TGTGCCAGCAGCTTAGATCGTCGGTACGAGCAGTACTTC.

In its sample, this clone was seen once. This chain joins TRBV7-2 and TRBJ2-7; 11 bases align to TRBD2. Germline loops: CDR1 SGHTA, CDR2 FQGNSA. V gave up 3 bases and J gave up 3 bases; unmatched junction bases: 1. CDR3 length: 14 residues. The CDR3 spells CASSFSGGGYEQYF. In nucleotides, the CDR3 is TGTGCCAGCAGCTTTAGCGGGGGGGGCTACGAGCAGTACTTC.